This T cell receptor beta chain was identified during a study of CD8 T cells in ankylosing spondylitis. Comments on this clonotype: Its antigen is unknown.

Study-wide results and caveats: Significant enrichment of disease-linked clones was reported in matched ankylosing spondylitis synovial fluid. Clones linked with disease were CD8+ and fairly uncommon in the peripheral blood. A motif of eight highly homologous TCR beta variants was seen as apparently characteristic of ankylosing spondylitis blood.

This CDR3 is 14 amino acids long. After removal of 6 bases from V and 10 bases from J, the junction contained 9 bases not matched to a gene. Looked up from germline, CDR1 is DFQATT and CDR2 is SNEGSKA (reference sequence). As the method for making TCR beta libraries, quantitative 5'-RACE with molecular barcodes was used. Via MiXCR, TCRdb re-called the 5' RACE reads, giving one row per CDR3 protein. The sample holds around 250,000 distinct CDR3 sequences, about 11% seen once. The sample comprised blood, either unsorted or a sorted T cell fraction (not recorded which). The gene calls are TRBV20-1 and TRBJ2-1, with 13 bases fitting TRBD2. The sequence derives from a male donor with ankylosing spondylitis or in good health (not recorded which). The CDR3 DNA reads TGCAGTGCCGAACTAGCGGGAGGGCCCTTAGAGCAGTTCTTC. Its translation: CSAELAGGPLEQFF.